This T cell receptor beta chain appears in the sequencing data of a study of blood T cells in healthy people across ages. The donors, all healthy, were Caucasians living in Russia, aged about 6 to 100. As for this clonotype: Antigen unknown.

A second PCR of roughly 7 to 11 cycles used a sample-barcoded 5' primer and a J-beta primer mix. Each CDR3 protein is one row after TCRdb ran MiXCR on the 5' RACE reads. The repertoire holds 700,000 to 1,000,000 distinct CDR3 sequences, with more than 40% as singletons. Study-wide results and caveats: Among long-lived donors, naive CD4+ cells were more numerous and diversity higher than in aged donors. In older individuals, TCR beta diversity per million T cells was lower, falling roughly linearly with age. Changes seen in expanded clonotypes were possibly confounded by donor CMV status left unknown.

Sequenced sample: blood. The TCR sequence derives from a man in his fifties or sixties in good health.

CDR3 DNA: TGTGCCAGCAGTTACTCGTTGGGCTCGGGGGTCAACTATGGCTACACCTTC. Translated, it gives CASSYSLGSGVNYGYTF. This chain joins TRBV6-5 and TRBJ1-2; tentatively, D is TRBD1 (5 bases). There are 17 residues in the CDR3. The ends were cut back, 0 bases at V and 2 bases at J, with 16 bases in the middle. The germline V gene has CDR1 MNHEY and CDR2 SVGAGI.